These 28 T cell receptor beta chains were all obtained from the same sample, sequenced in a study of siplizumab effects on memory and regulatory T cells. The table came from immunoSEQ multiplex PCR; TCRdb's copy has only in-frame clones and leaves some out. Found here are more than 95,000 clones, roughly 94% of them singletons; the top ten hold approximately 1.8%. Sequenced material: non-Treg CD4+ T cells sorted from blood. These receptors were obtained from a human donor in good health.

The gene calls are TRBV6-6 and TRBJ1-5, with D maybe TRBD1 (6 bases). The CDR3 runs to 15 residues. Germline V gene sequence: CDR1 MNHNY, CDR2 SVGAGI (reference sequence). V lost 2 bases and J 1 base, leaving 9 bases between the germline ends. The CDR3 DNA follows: TGTGCCAGCAGTTACCAGGGACAAAGCAATCAGCCCCAGCATTTT. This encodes CASSYQGQSNQPQHF.

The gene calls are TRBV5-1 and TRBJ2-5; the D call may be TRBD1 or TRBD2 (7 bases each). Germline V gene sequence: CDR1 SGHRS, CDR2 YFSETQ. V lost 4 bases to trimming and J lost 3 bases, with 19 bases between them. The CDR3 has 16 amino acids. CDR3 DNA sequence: TGCGCCAGCAGCACACAGGGGAGGGGCGGGGAAGAGACCCAGTACTTC. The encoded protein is CASSTQGRGGEETQYF.

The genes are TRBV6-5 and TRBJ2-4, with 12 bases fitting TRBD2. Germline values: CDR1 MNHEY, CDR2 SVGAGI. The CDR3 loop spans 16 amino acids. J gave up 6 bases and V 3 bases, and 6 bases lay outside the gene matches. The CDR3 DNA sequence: TGTGCCAGCAGTTATCTCCTAGCGGGAGGGAGAAACATTCAGTACTTC. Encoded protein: CASSYLLAGGRNIQYF.

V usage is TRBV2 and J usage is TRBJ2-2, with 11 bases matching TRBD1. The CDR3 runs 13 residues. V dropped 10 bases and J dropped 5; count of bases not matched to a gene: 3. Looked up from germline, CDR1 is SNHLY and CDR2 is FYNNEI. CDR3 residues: CATGTGGTGELFF. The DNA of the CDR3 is TGTGCCACTGGGACAGGGGGAACCGGGGAGCTGTTTTTT.

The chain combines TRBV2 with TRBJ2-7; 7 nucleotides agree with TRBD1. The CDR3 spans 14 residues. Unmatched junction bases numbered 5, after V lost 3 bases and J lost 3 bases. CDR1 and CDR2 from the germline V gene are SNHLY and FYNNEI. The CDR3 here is CASSELQGYYEQYF. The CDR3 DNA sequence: TGTGCCAGCAGTGAGTTACAGGGGTACTACGAGCAGTACTTC. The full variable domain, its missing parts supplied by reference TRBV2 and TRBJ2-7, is EPEVTQTPSHQVTQMGQEVILRCVPISNHLYFYWYRQILGQKVEFLVSFYNNEISEKSEIFDDQFSVERPDGSNFTLKIRSTKLEDSAMYFCASSELQGYYEQYFGPGTRLTVT.

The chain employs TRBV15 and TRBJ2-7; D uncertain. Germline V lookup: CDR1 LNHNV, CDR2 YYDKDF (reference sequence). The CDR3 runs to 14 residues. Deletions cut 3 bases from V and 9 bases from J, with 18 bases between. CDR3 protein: CATSSPTLSPGQYF. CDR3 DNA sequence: TGTGCCACCAGCAGCCCGACTCTCTCTCCGGGGCAGTACTTC.

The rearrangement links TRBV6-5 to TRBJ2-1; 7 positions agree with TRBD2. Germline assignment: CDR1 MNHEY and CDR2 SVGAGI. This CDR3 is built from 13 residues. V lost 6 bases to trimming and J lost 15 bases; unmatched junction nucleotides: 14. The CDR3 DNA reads TGTGCCAGCAGCTCCTCACGGCGGGAGATGGCGTTCTTC. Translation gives CASSSSRREMAFF.

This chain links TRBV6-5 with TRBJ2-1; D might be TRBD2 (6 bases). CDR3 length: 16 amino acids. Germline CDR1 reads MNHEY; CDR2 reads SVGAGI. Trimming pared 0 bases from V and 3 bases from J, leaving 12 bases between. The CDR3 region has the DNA TGTGCCAGCAGTTACTCGGGGGGTGAAAACTACAATGAGCAGTTCTTC. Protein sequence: CASSYSGGENYNEQFF.

The chain's CDR3 is CASSLDGQVGETQYF. CDR3 coding DNA: TGTGCCAGCAGCTTAGATGGCCAAGTAGGAGAGACCCAGTACTTC. This chain uses TRBV11-2 with TRBJ2-5, with D unclear. The germline V gene has CDR1 SGHAT and CDR2 FQNNGV. V was cut by 0 bases and J by 4 bases, with 12 bases left in between. This CDR3 contains 15 residues.

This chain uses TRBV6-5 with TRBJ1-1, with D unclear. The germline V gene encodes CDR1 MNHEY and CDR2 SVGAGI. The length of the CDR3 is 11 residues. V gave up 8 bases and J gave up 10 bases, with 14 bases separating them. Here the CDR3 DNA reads TGTGCCAGCGGCCCCGAGCGAGCAGCTTTCTTT. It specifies CASGPERAAFF.

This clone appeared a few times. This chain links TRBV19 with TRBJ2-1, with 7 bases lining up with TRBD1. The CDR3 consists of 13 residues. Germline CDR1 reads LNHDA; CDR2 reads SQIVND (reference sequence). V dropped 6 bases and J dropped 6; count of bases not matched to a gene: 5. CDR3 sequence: CASSTGQLNEQFF. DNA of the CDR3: TGTGCCAGTAGCACGGGACAGCTCAATGAGCAGTTCTTC.

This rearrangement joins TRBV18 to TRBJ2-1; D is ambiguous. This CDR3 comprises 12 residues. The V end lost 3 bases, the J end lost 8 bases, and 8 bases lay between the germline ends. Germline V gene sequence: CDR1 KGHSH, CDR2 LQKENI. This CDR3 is CASSPSRDEQFF. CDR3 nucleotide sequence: TGTGCCAGCTCACCCAGTCGGGATGAGCAGTTCTTC. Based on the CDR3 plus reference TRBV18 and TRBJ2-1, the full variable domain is NAGVMQNPRHLVRRRGQEARLRCSPMKGHSHVYWYRQLPEEGLKFMVYLQKENIIDESGMPKERFSAEFPKEGPSILRIQQVVRGDSAAYFCASSPSRDEQFFGPGTRLTVL.

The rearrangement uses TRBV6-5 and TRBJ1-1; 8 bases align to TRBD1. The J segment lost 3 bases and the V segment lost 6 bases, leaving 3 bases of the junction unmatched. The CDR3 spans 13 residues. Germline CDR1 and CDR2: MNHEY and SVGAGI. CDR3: CASSLDRDTEAFF. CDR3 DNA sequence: TGTGCCAGCAGCCTGGACAGGGACACTGAAGCTTTCTTT.

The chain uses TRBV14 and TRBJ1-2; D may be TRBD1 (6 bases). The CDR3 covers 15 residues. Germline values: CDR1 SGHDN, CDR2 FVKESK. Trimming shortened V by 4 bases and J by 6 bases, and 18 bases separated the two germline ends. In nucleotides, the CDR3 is TGTGCCAGCAGCCCCCACCAGGGCAGGGGTGATGGCTACACCTTC. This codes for CASSPHQGRGDGYTF.

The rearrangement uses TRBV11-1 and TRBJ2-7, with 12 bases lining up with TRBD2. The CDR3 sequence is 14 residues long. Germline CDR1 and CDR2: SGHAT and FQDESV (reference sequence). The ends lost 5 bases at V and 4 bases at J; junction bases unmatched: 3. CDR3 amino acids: CASSRTSGIYEQYF. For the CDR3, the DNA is TGTGCCAGCAGCCGGACTAGCGGGATATACGAGCAGTACTTC.

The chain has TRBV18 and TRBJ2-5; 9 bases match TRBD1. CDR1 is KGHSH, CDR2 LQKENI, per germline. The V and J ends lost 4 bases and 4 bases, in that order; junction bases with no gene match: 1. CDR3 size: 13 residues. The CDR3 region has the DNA TGTGCCAGCTCACGGGGACAGGGAGAGACCCAGTACTTC. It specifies CASSRGQGETQYF.

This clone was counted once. This CDR3 is CASSPGQEGGYNEQFF. CDR3 bases: TGCGCCAGCAGCCCCGGACAGGAAGGGGGGTACAATGAGCAGTTCTTC. The V call is TRBV5-1, the J call TRBJ2-1; tentatively, D is TRBD1 (7 bases). CDR3 length equals 16 residues. The germline CDR1 and CDR2 sequences are SGHRS and YFSETQ. Trimming took off 4 bases at V and 4 bases at J, with 18 bases between the two ends. Complete variable domain (other parts from reference TRBV5-1 and TRBJ2-1): KAGVTQTPRYLIKTRGQQVTLSCSPISGHRSVSWYQQTPGQGLQFLFEYFSETQRNKGNFPGRFSGRQFSNSRSEMNVSTLELGDSALYLCASSPGQEGGYNEQFFGPGTRLTVL.

The CDR3 DNA sequence: TGTGCCAGCAGTCCCCAAGGGGGTTCTTACAATGAGCAGTTCTTC. Translated: CASSPQGGSYNEQFF. This chain connects TRBV28 to TRBJ2-1, with a tentative D call TRBD1 (6 bases). The CDR3 loop spans 15 amino acids. The germline gives CDR1 MDHEN, CDR2 SYDVKM. V lost 5 bases to trimming and J lost 4 bases, with 15 bases between them.

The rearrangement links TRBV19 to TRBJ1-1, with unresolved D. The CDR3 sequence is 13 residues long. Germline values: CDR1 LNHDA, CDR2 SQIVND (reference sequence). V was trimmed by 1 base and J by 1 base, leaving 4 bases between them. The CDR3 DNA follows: TGTGCCAGTAGTATAGCGCGGAACACTGAAGCTTTCTTT. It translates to CASSIARNTEAFF.

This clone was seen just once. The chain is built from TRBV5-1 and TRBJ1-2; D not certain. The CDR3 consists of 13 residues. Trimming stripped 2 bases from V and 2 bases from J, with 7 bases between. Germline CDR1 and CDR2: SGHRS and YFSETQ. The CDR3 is CASSFVRNYGYTF. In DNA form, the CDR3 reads TGCGCCAGCAGCTTCGTTCGCAACTATGGCTACACCTTC.

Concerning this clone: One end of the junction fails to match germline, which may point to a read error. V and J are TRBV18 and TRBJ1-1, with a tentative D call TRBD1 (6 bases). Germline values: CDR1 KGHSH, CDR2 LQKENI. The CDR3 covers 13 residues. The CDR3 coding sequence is TGTGCCAGCTCCCCACAGGGGAACACTGAAGCTTTCTTT. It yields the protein CASSPQGNTEAFF.

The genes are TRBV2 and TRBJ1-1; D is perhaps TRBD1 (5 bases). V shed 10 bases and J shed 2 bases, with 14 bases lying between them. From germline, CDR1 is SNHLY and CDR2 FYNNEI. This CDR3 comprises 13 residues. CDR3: CAICREVNTEAFF. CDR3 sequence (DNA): TGTGCCATCTGCAGGGAGGTCAACACTGAAGCTTTCTTT.

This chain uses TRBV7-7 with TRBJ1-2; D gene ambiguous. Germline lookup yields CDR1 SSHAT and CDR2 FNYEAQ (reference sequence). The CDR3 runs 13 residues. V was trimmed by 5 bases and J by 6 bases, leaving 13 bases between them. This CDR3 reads CASSPTVGHGYTF. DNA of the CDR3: TGTGCCAGCAGCCCAACTGTCGGGCATGGCTACACCTTC.

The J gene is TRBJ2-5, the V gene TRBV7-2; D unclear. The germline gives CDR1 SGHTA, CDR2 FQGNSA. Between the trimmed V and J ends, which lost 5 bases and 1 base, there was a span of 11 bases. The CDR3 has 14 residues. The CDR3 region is CASSRGWTQETQYF. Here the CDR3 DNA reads TGTGCCAGCAGCCGCGGCTGGACCCAAGAGACCCAGTACTTC.

The CDR3 coding sequence is TGCGCCAGCAGCTCCCTTAGCGGGAGGGCCGCGAATGAGCAGTTCTTC. Translation gives CASSSLSGRAANEQFF. The rearrangement links TRBV5-1 to TRBJ2-1; 11 nucleotides line up with TRBD2. CDR1 is SGHRS and CDR2 is YFSETQ in the germline V gene. This CDR3 is 16 amino acids long. Trimming at V came to 3 bases and at J to 7 bases, leaving 9 bases not matched to a gene.

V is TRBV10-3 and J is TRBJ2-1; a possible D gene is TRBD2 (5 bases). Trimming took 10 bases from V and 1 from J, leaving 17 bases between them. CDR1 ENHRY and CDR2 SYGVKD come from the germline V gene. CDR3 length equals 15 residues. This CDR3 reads CATGSLTGSYNEQFF. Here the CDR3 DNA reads TGTGCCACAGGATCTTTGACGGGATCCTACAATGAGCAGTTCTTC.

CDR3 DNA: TGTGCCAGCAGCGTAAACGGGGGGTCCAACAATGAGCAGTTCTTC. This codes for CASSVNGGSNNEQFF. V usage is TRBV11-2 and J usage is TRBJ2-1, with 7 bases lining up with TRBD2. The CDR3 has 15 residues. With V trimmed by 5 bases and J by 5 bases, 9 bases remained unmatched. Germline V gene sequence: CDR1 SGHAT, CDR2 FQNNGV.

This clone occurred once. CDR3 residues: CATSRQGSAKAFF. CDR3 coding DNA: TGTGCCACCAGCAGACAGGGCTCGGCTAAAGCTTTCTTT. J is TRBJ1-1 and V is TRBV15; maybe TRBD1 (5 bases). The germline CDR1 and CDR2 sequences are LNHNV and YYDKDF (reference sequence). V shed 2 bases and J shed 9 bases, with 13 bases lying between them. This CDR3 is 13 amino acids long.